Following are 9 T cell receptor beta chains from one sample sequenced in a study of T cell responses to AZD1222 COVID-19 vaccine (dated by TCRdb to 2020 to 2022). The library came from the immunoSEQ multiplex PCR assay. TCRdb took this table from immuneACCESS and kept in-frame rearrangements with V and J called. Such tables lack part of the clones; where checked against another copy, unresolved V genes explain under half of the gap, and the rest is unexplained. The sample table records 57,000 or so clones; more than 80% of these occur just once. Approximately 19% of the sample goes to the ten largest clones. The sample's time point label is to be understood as: baseline before first vaccination. The treatment or condition label on this specimen signifies: meningococcal conjugate vaccine given as trial control. The source was peripheral blood, collected on day 0 of MenACWY control vaccination. The receptors were gathered from an adult in good health.

The J gene is TRBJ1-2, the V gene TRBV3-1 (or the pseudogene TRBV3-2); D unclear. Germline CDR1 is LGHDT and CDR2 is YNNKEL (reference sequence). CDR3 length: 18 amino acids. V was pared by 3 bases and J by 0 bases, with 20 bases between. The CDR3 sequence is CASSHPGIQESSNYGYTF. CDR3 nucleotides: TGTGCCAGCAGCCACCCCGGGATCCAGGAAAGTTCTAACTATGGCTACACCTTC.

This chain joins TRBV10-2 and TRBJ2-7; perhaps TRBD2 as D (5 bases). Germline V CDR1 and CDR2: WSHSY, SAAADI. Trimming stripped 4 bases from V and 0 bases from J, with 16 bases between. This CDR3 comprises 16 residues. The CDR3 DNA is TGCGCCAGCAGTGCGGACGAGCGGAAGAGCTCCTACGAGCAGTACTTC. The encoded protein is CASSADERKSSYEQYF.

This clone appeared once. The rearrangement joins TRBV19 to TRBJ2-1, with TRBD1 matching 10 bases. This CDR3 region has 14 residues. The V segment lost 5 bases and the J segment 7 bases; nucleotides outside the gene matches: 5. Germline CDR1 is LNHDA and CDR2 is SQIVND (reference sequence). CDR3 DNA: TGTGCCAGTAGTTCGGGACAGGGGATGAATGAGCAGTTCTTC. Translated, it gives CASSSGQGMNEQFF.

The rearrangement links TRBV7-9 to TRBJ1-3, with 8 bases that match TRBD1. This CDR3 has 16 amino acids. Losses at the gene ends were 4 bases for V and 4 bases for J; bases not matched to a gene: 9. Germline V CDR1 and CDR2: SEHNR, FQNEAQ (reference sequence). The CDR3 nucleotides read TGTGCCAGCAGCTACCAGGGGGCTCTAGGGGGAAACACCATATATTTT. Its translation is CASSYQGALGGNTIYF.

The chain combines TRBV10-1 with TRBJ2-3, with 8 bases identical to TRBD2. The CDR3 spans 15 residues. After removal of 2 bases from V and 4 bases from J, the junction contained 5 bases not matched to a gene. The germline CDR1 and CDR2 sequences are WNHNN and SYGVQD (reference sequence). CDR3 amino acids: CASSEGGLGADTQYF. The CDR3, as DNA: TGCGCCAGCAGTGAGGGGGGACTAGGGGCAGATACGCAGTATTTT.

The CDR3 bases are TGTGCCAGCCAAGTGCAGCCCCCGGAAACCGGGGAGCTGTTTTTT. Protein product: CASQVQPPETGELFF. The chain joins TRBV19 to TRBJ2-2; no reliable D call. The germline V gene has CDR1 LNHDA and CDR2 SQIVND (reference sequence). The CDR3 runs to 15 residues. The V gene lost 9 bases and the J gene lost 5 bases, with 19 bases spanning the gap.

There are a few counts of this clone. V is TRBV7-2 and J is TRBJ1-2; D remains ambiguous. CDR1 is SGHTA, CDR2 FQGNSA, per germline. This CDR3 spans 12 amino acids. The ends were cut back, 2 bases at V and 2 bases at J, with 3 bases in the middle. The CDR3 is CASSLRNYGYTF. The CDR3 DNA sequence: TGTGCCAGCAGCTTACGAAACTATGGCTACACCTTC.

The chain employs TRBV7-2 and TRBJ2-4; no clear D. The CDR3 spans 14 residues. Germline CDR1 SGHTA, CDR2 FQGNSA. Trimming removed 1 base from V and 1 base from J, with 5 bases in between. The CDR3 protein is CASSLERAKNIQYF. Written as DNA, the CDR3 is TGTGCCAGCAGCTTAGAAAGGGCCAAAAACATTCAGTACTTC.

The chain combines TRBV18 with TRBJ2-3, with 7 nucleotides matching TRBD2. V lost 3 bases and J lost 5; bases outside the gene matches: 8. Germline V gene sequence: CDR1 KGHSH, CDR2 LQKENI. The CDR3 is 15 residues long. This CDR3 reads CASSPWRESQDTQYF. CDR3 nucleotide sequence: TGTGCCAGCTCACCGTGGCGGGAGAGTCAAGATACGCAGTATTTT.